These 20 T cell receptor beta chains came from one sample sequenced in a study of blood T cells in healthy people across ages (dated by TCRdb to the mid-2010s). Library preparation used 5' RACE. Instrument on record: Illumina HiSeq 2500. The second PCR ran for roughly 7 to 12 cycles and used a J-beta primer mix along with a sample-barcoded 5' primer. TCRdb passed the public sequencing reads through fastp at Q25 and MiXCR, retaining productive beta sequences. Each CDR3 protein appears once, grouped with its most common genes and DNA. Counted in this sample were 1.5 million to 2 million distinct CDR3 sequences; 49% of them appeared once. The top ten hold less than 2.5% of the sample. Sequencing was carried out using blood. The origin of the receptors is a middle-aged woman in good health.

The gene calls are TRBV7-9 and TRBJ1-6, with D uncertain. Germline CDR1 is SEHNR and CDR2 is FQNEAQ (reference sequence). This CDR3 contains 17 residues. With 6 bases removed from V and 0 bases from J, the gap between germline ends came to 15 bases. CDR3 in DNA: TGTGCCAGCAGGCCCGCCGAAACTAGCTCCTATAATTCACCCCTCCACTTT. It is translated as CASRPAETSSYNSPLHF.

This clonotype was detected a few times. The gene calls are TRBV5-6 and TRBJ2-3, with D hard to call. CDR1 SGHDT and CDR2 YYEEEE come from the germline V gene. The CDR3 length is 17 residues. V was clipped by 2 bases and J by 4 bases, with 20 bases between them. The chain's CDR3 is CASSLFKKRLVADTQYF. The CDR3 DNA reads TGTGCCAGCAGCTTATTTAAGAAAAGGTTGGTCGCAGATACGCAGTATTTT.

This clonotype was counted only a few times. J is TRBJ2-3 and V is TRBV7-2, with 7 nucleotides matching TRBD2. Germline V gives CDR1 SGHTA, CDR2 FQGNSA. CDR3 length: 15 amino acids. J was trimmed by 0 bases and V by 5 bases; bases with no gene match: 5. The CDR3 region is CASSTWDYSTDTQYF. Here the CDR3 DNA reads TGTGCCAGCAGCACATGGGACTACAGCACAGATACGCAGTATTTT.

A few counts support this clonotype. The J gene is TRBJ2-5, the V gene TRBV27, with D possibly being TRBD1 or TRBD2 (6 bases each). Germline V lookup: CDR1 MNHEY, CDR2 SMNVEV (reference sequence). The CDR3 is made up of 14 amino acids. The ends were cut back, 6 bases at V and 1 base at J, with 12 bases in the middle. CDR3 protein: CASSQQGLQETQYF. The CDR3 DNA is TGTGCCAGCAGCCAACAGGGACTCCAAGAGACCCAGTACTTC.

Concerning this clonotype: One end of the junction varies from germline; a read error may be responsible. This chain joins TRBV9 and TRBJ2-5, with D perhaps matching TRBD2 (5 bases). This CDR3 has 16 amino acids. CDR1 is SGDLS, CDR2 YYNGEE, per germline. The DNA for the CDR3 is TGTGCCAGCAGCGCCAAGCCCGGGGTCAACCAAGAGGCCCAGTACTTC. Translating gives CASSAKPGVNQEAQYF.

In this sample, this clonotype turned up a few times. The chain has TRBV15 and TRBJ2-5; 9 bases line up with TRBD2. Trimming at V came to 5 bases and at J to 1 base, leaving 8 bases not matched to a gene. Germline values: CDR1 LNHNV, CDR2 YYDKDF (reference sequence). The CDR3 sequence is 16 residues long. CDR3 DNA sequence: TGTGCCACCAGCTCCCAGACTAGCGGAGGCCAAGAGACCCAGTACTTC. This encodes CATSSQTSGGQETQYF.

This clonotype has only a few counts. V is TRBV7-2 and J is TRBJ2-5, with 13 bases matching TRBD2. From germline, CDR1 is SGHTA and CDR2 FQGNSA. J lost 7 bases, V lost 4 bases, and 6 bases had no gene match. There are 15 residues in the CDR3. Written as DNA, the CDR3 is TGTGCCAGCAGCTCCGGACTAGCGGGGGAATGGACCCAGTACTTC. Translated, it gives CASSSGLAGEWTQYF.

This clonotype was observed a few times. V gene TRBV6-2 or TRBV6-3 combines with J gene TRBJ2-7; 8 bases are shared with TRBD1. The CDR3 consists of 14 residues. Germline CDR1 MNHEY, CDR2 SVGEGT. Trimming cost V 7 bases and J 2 bases; bases outside gene matches: 7. CDR3 loop: CASTLGQGAYEQYF. CDR3 DNA: TGTGCCAGCACCCTCGGACAGGGTGCCTACGAGCAGTACTTC.

V is TRBV6-5 and J is TRBJ1-3, with a tentative D call TRBD1 (5 bases). This CDR3 region has 14 residues. Germline V gene lookup returns CDR1 MNHEY and CDR2 SVGAGI. Trimming left V 6 bases short and J 4 bases short, with 13 bases between. The CDR3 reads CASRYSGHGNTIYF. The CDR3 DNA reads TGTGCCAGCAGATATTCAGGGCACGGAAACACCATATATTTT.

This clonotype was counted a few times. The chain combines TRBV7-2 with TRBJ2-7, with D hard to call. Germline lookup yields CDR1 SGHTA and CDR2 FQGNSA. The ends were cut back, 2 bases at V and 2 bases at J, with 7 bases in the middle. The CDR3 contains 13 residues. The DNA for the CDR3 is TGTGCCAGCAGCTTACAGTTTACCTACGAGCAGTACTTC. Protein sequence: CASSLQFTYEQYF.

CDR3 in amino acids: CASSQEAGAQGAQYF. CDR3 bases: TGCGCCAGCAGCCAAGAAGCCGGAGCCCAAGGGGCCCAGTACTTC. The chain joins TRBV4-3 to TRBJ2-7; TRBD1 is a possible D gene (5 bases). Germline loops: CDR1 LGHNA, CDR2 YSLEER. Trimming took off 0 bases at V and 10 bases at J, with 19 bases between the two ends. This CDR3 is built from 15 residues.

The J gene is TRBJ2-3, the V gene TRBV9; 9 nucleotides align to TRBD1. Germline values: CDR1 SGDLS, CDR2 YYNGEE. The CDR3 totals 16 residues. With V trimmed by 0 bases and J by 2 bases, 4 bases remained unmatched. In DNA form, the CDR3 reads TGTGCCAGCAGCGTAGAGGGACAGGGTATCACAGATACGCAGTATTTT. Amino acids: CASSVEGQGITDTQYF.

A few counts support this clonotype. The gene calls are TRBV21-1 and TRBJ2-5; TRBD1, the table's D call, was not compared with the DNA. TRBV21-1 is listed as a pseudogene. The CDR3 contains 17 residues. The CDR3 spells CASSKGGQGAIGETQYF. CDR3 nucleotide sequence: TGTGCCAGCAGCAAAGGGGGACAGGGGGCAATTGGAGAGACCCAGTACTTC.

The chain couples TRBV29-1 to TRBJ2-2; 10 nucleotides line up with TRBD2. Germline V gene lookup returns CDR1 SQVTM and CDR2 ANQGSEA. There are 13 residues in the CDR3. The V segment lost 6 bases and the J segment 5 bases; nucleotides outside the gene matches: 3. The CDR3 region has the DNA TGCAGCGTCGGACTAGCGGCGACCGGGGAGCTGTTTTTT. Encoded protein: CSVGLAATGELFF.

There are a few counts of this clonotype. J is TRBJ2-7 and V is TRBV14, with D tentatively TRBD2 (6 bases). Germline V gene data show CDR1 as SGHDN and CDR2 as FVKESK. The CDR3 is 14 amino acids. V shed 8 bases and J shed 5 bases, with 19 bases lying between them. Here the CDR3 reads CASQDCGAENEQYF. Here the CDR3 DNA reads TGTGCCAGCCAAGACTGCGGGGCCGAAAACGAGCAGTACTTC.

This rearrangement joins TRBV2 to TRBJ1-1; 8 positions match TRBD1. Germline CDR1 SNHLY, CDR2 FYNNEI. The CDR3 is 14 residues long. Losses at the gene ends were 6 bases for V and 4 bases for J; bases not matched to a gene: 7. The CDR3 coding sequence is TGTGCCAGCAGACCCTTGACAGGGGTCACTGAAGCTTTCTTT. Translating it yields CASRPLTGVTEAFF.

The chain links TRBV2 to TRBJ2-7, with D possibly matching TRBD1 (6 bases). The CDR3 is 14 amino acids. The germline CDR1 and CDR2 sequences are SNHLY and FYNNEI. The V and J ends lost 7 bases and 2 bases respectively, with 15 bases between them. The CDR3 is CASTRTETAYEQYF. In DNA, the CDR3 is TGTGCCAGCACTAGGACAGAGACTGCCTACGAGCAGTACTTC.

CDR3 nucleotide sequence: TGTGCCAGCTCGGCGGGCTTTGGGGACACTGAAGCTTTCTTT. It is translated as CASSAGFGDTEAFF. The chain joins TRBV7-9 to TRBJ1-1; no reliable D call. V was pared by 8 bases and J by 3 bases, with 16 bases between. The CDR3 spans 14 residues. Germline CDR1 and CDR2: SEHNR and FQNEAQ (reference sequence). Using reference TRBV7-9 and TRBJ1-1 for the parts outside the CDR3, the full variable domain is DTGVSQNPRHKITKRGQNVTFRCDPISEHNRLYWYRQTLGQGPEFLTYFQNEAQLEKSRLLSDRFSAERPKGSFSTLEIQRTEQGDSAMYLCASSAGFGDTEAFFGQGTRLTVV.

This clonotype was counted many times. The chain carries TRBV29-1 and TRBJ1-2; tentatively, D is TRBD1 (5 bases). Trimming stripped 1 base from V and 1 base from J, with 10 bases between. The length of the CDR3 is 14 residues. Germline V gene data show CDR1 as SQVTM and CDR2 as ANQGSEA. The CDR3 DNA reads as TGCAGCGTTGAAGGGGGACGGAATAACTATGGCTACACCTTC. Translation gives CSVEGGRNNYGYTF.

The sample holds one count of this clonotype. The genes are TRBV20-1 and TRBJ2-7; perhaps D is TRBD1 or TRBD2 (5 bases each). The V and J ends lost 3 bases and 3 bases respectively, with 12 bases between them. The CDR3 spans 13 residues. In germline, CDR1 is DFQATT, CDR2 SNEGSKA (reference sequence). CDR3 loop: CSASLVGRYEQYF. As DNA, the CDR3 is TGCAGTGCTAGCCTAGTGGGACGCTACGAGCAGTACTTC.